One and the same sample provided the 13 T cell receptor beta chains below, sequenced in a study of T-cell memory formation after mild COVID-19. TCRdb re-called the 5' RACE reads through MiXCR, storing one row per CDR3 protein. The sample shows hundreds of thousands of distinct CDR3 sequences, about 20% of them seen only once. Sequencing was done on a sample of PBMCs or a T cell subset sorted from them (not recorded which). Receptors were obtained from an adult woman who had mild COVID-19 (a few samples of this study predate the infection). Cell type and time point are not known.

The chain uses TRBV29-1 and TRBJ2-7; 9 nucleotides line up with TRBD1. The CDR3 contains 13 residues. Germline V gene data show CDR1 as SQVTM and CDR2 as ANQGSEA. V shed 6 bases and J 3 bases; nucleotides not matched to a gene: 6. CDR3 sequence reads: CSVGTGGVYEQYF. CDR3 nucleotide sequence: TGCAGCGTCGGAACAGGGGGCGTCTACGAGCAGTACTTC.

This clonotype was seen a handful of times. The chain couples TRBV4-3 to TRBJ2-1, with TRBD2 identical over 10 bases. Looked up from germline, CDR1 is LGHNA and CDR2 is YSLEER. Trimming at V came to 2 bases and at J to 2 bases, leaving 3 bases not matched to a gene. The CDR3 is 16 amino acids. The CDR3 DNA is TGCGCCAGCAGCCAAAGCGGGAGGGGCCCCTACAATGAGCAGTTCTTC. Translating gives CASSQSGRGPYNEQFF.

The sample holds many counts of this clonotype. CDR3 bases: TGTGCCAGCATCCAGAACACTGAAGCTTTCTTT. Its translation: CASIQNTEAFF. V usage is TRBV12-3 or TRBV12-4 and J usage is TRBJ1-1; D remains ambiguous. The CDR3 spans 11 residues. V was cut by 7 bases and J by 1 base, with 4 bases left in between.

V is TRBV7-2 and J is TRBJ1-5, with D hard to call. Germline values: CDR1 SGHTA, CDR2 FQGNSA. V was shortened by 3 bases and J by 6 bases, with 6 bases between the two germline ends. CDR3 length: 12 residues. The CDR3 protein is CASSFWSQPQHF. CDR3 nucleotide sequence: TGTGCCAGCAGCTTCTGGAGTCAGCCCCAGCATTTT.

This clonotype was counted between two and nine times. This chain links TRBV20-1 with TRBJ2-5; the D gene could be TRBD1 or TRBD2 (5 bases each). The CDR3 is made up of 15 amino acids. The germline V gene encodes CDR1 DFQATT and CDR2 SNEGSKA (reference sequence). Trimming took 3 bases from V and 4 from J, leaving 18 bases between them. The DNA for the CDR3 is TGCAGTGCTAGCGCCGGGACCGGTTCCTCAGAGACCCAGTACTTC. This encodes CSASAGTGSSETQYF.

The chain is built from TRBV6-2 or TRBV6-3 and TRBJ2-3; perhaps TRBD2 as D (6 bases). The CDR3 covers 14 residues. Germline-derived CDR1 and CDR2 are MNHEY and SVGEGT. V lost 4 bases to trimming and J lost 6 bases, with 14 bases between them. The CDR3 DNA reads TGTGCCAGCAGTTCACTACTAGCATCGGATACGCAGTATTTT. Translated, it gives CASSSLLASDTQYF.

This clonotype was seen only a few times. This chain connects TRBV7-6 to TRBJ1-1; D is uncertain. From germline, CDR1 is SGHVS and CDR2 FNYEAQ. The CDR3 has 15 amino acids. The V gene lost 0 bases and the J gene lost 0 bases, with 8 bases spanning the gap. The CDR3 here is CASSLAVSVNTEAFF. In DNA form, the CDR3 reads TGTGCCAGCAGCTTAGCGGTCAGCGTGAACACTGAAGCTTTCTTT.

The gene calls are TRBV27 and TRBJ2-7; the D gene could be TRBD1 or TRBD2 (5 bases each). In germline, CDR1 is MNHEY, CDR2 SMNVEV (reference sequence). CDR3 length: 16 residues. V was trimmed by 7 bases and J by 5 bases, leaving 24 bases between them. CDR3 sequence: CASNEGVGYGLDEQYF. CDR3 nucleotides: TGTGCCAGCAACGAAGGGGTAGGGTACGGACTCGACGAGCAGTACTTC.

Only a few counts were recorded for this clonotype. The genes are TRBV9 and TRBJ2-2; D gene unclear. This CDR3 is 16 amino acids long. V lost 4 bases, J lost 1 base, and 14 bases lay in between. The germline V gene encodes CDR1 SGDLS and CDR2 YYNGEE. The CDR3 region has the DNA TGTGCCAGCAGCATCCGATCAAGTATGAACACCGGGGAGCTGTTTTTT. This sequence encodes CASSIRSSMNTGELFF.

Only a few counts were recorded for this clonotype. The CDR3 here is CASSLIRSDEQFF. As DNA, the CDR3 is TGTGCCAGCAGCTTGATCAGGAGTGATGAGCAGTTCTTC. The V gene is TRBV5-6, the J gene TRBJ2-1; no clear D gene. V lost 1 base and J 8 bases, leaving 10 bases between the germline ends. The length of the CDR3 is 13 residues. Germline V gives CDR1 SGHDT, CDR2 YYEEEE.

The rearrangement uses TRBV27 and TRBJ2-4, with a weak D call TRBD2 (5 bases). CDR1 and CDR2 from the germline V gene are MNHEY and SMNVEV (reference sequence). Deletions cut 5 bases from V and 3 bases from J, with 11 bases between. The CDR3 is 14 amino acids. The CDR3 sequence: CASSHGLFKNIQYF. The DNA for the CDR3 is TGTGCCAGCAGTCATGGACTTTTCAAAAACATTCAGTACTTC.

This clonotype was picked up a small number of times. CDR3 DNA: TGCAGTGCTTCGAGCGGGAAATACAATGAGCAGTTCTTC. Translated: CSASSGKYNEQFF. The rearrangement joins TRBV20-1 to TRBJ2-1; 7 bases line up with TRBD2. The V gene end was trimmed by 5 bases and the J gene end by 4 bases; junction bases not matched to a gene: 5. The CDR3 has 13 residues. Germline assignment: CDR1 DFQATT and CDR2 SNEGSKA (reference sequence).

The table lists this clonotype with a few counts. The chain recombines TRBV2 with TRBJ1-2; D is unclear. The CDR3 runs to 14 residues. V gave up 7 bases and J gave up 8 bases, with 20 bases separating them. CDR1 is SNHLY and CDR2 is FYNNEI in the germline V gene. The CDR3 DNA reads TGTGCCAGCACTCCCGTCGCGGGTGGCGGGGGCTACACCTTC. Protein sequence: CASTPVAGGGGYTF.